This entry features one T cell receptor beta chain sequence. This sample stems from a study of blood T cell repertoires in COVID-19. At the level of the study: Whether acute or convalescent, the COVID-19 samples came from the United States, Italy and Spain. T cells, B-cell-depleted T cells, or PBMCs provided the cDNA or gDNA that served as material.

Study processing details: Reference gene primer amplification gave nucleated cell count estimates. The table came from immunoSEQ multiplex PCR; TCRdb's copy has only in-frame clones and leaves some out. From that table come the V and J calls and clone size; the DNA was used to work out D and trimming. Of about 26,000 clones in the sample, over 75% were seen once. The specimen sequenced was peripheral blood. The TCR comes from a man in his forties or fifties with active or convalescent COVID-19.

The CDR3 bases are TGTGCCAGCAGCCAAGCGGGTTCCGTGACCCAGTACTTC. Residues: CASSQAGSVTQYF. The chain is built from TRBV3-1 (or the pseudogene TRBV3-2) and TRBJ2-5; D remains ambiguous. The CDR3 is made up of 13 amino acids. The V end lost 1 base, the J end lost 7 bases, and 10 bases lay between the germline ends. Germline V gives CDR1 LGHDT, CDR2 YNNKEL (reference sequence).